This T cell receptor (beta chain) appears in the sequencing data of a study of vaccination effects on CD4 cells after COVID-19. Of note for this clone: Its matching antigen is unknown.

ViraFEST used viral peptide pools to expand antigen-specific CD4+ T cells before sequencing. On day 10 of culture, CD4+ T cells were separated out. It was two doses of either the BNT162b2 or mRNA-1273 vaccine that participants received. The authors replaced half the medium with IL-2 medium on days 3 and 7. This CDR3 region has 17 residues. Germline CDR1 is LGHNT and CDR2 is FRNRAP. V was pared by 6 bases and J by 2 bases, with 15 bases of the junction left unmatched. Repertoires were generated with immunoSEQ multiplex PCR, while TCRdb's copy carries only in-frame clones and drops some. The sample holds tens of thousands of clones; around three quarters are singletons and the top ten take 0.9% to 1%.

Here the sequenced sample was CD4+ T cells from PBMCs cultured with HCoV-OC43 spike peptides, taken after COVID-19 vaccination. Subset of the sample: HCoV-OC43 spike overlapping peptide pool stimulation. The receptor's source is a human donor who received a COVID-19 vaccine. V gene TRBV12-5 combines with J gene TRBJ2-5; TRBD1 matches 7 bases. The CDR3: CASGDRADGQIQETQYF. The CDR3 coding sequence is TGTGCTAGTGGCGACAGGGCTGACGGACAAATACAAGAGACCCAGTACTTC.